This is a list of T cell receptor beta chains from one sample in a study of blood T cell repertoires in COVID-19. Data came from immunoSEQ multiplex PCR; TCRdb stores just in-frame clones and leaves some out. The data show 170,000 or so clones, around 73% seen once. The sequencing sample was made of PBMCs or T cells enriched from blood (not recorded which). The receptors derive from a woman aged 50 to 60 who had recovered from COVID-19. The CDR3 runs from the conserved cysteine through the conserved F or W. A D gene is named only where the DNA matches it firmly. Expanded clones are given a class, and other clones once, few, many or no size at all.

clone_size cdr3_length d_call j_call v_call cdr3_aa cdr3_nt
NA 14 NA TRBJ1-5 TRBV4-1 CASSQAGIAQPQHF TGCGCCAGCAGCCAAGCGGGTATAGCCCAGCCCCAGCATTTT
NA 13 TRBD1 TRBJ1-2 TRBV12-3/TRBV12-4 CASSAQTGEGYTF TGTGCCAGCAGTGCCCAGACAGGGGAAGGCTACACCTTC
NA 16 TRBD2 TRBJ2-5 TRBV2 CASSALRLAGAETQYF TGTGCCAGCAGTGCTCTGAGACTAGCGGGAGCAGAGACCCAGTACTTC
NA 14 NA TRBJ2-1 TRBV19 CASNRGTGYNEQFF TGTGCCAGTAATCGGGGGACGGGCTACAATGAGCAGTTCTTC
NA 14 NA TRBJ1-2 TRBV6-4 CASSDGLPSGGYTF TGTGCCAGCAGTGACGGTTTACCATCGGGGGGCTACACCTTC
NA 13 TRBD1 TRBJ1-2 TRBV4-3 CASSSQGEYGYTF TGCGCCAGCAGCTCGCAGGGGGAATATGGCTACACCTTC
few 16 TRBD2 TRBJ2-2 TRBV20-1 CSASSGLAGVGGELFF TGCAGTGCTAGTAGCGGGCTAGCGGGAGTCGGCGGGGAGCTGTTTTTT
few 15 NA TRBJ2-2 TRBV28 CASSFKGRRAGELFF TGTGCCAGCAGTTTTAAAGGGCGGAGGGCCGGGGAGCTGTTTTTT
NA 15 TRBD2 TRBJ2-2 TRBV10-1 CASTPGLAGAGELFF TGCGCCAGCACTCCGGGACTAGCGGGCGCCGGGGAGCTGTTTTTT
NA 17 NA TRBJ1-6 TRBV9 CASSPGSPSSYNSPLHF TGTGCCAGCAGCCCTGGGAGTCCAAGCTCCTATAATTCACCCCTCCACTTT
NA 16 NA TRBJ2-1 TRBV7-3 CASSPLPGDLYNEQFF TGTGCCAGCAGTCCCCTGCCCGGGGACTTATACAATGAGCAGTTCTTC
NA 13 NA TRBJ2-5 TRBV20-1 CSASGGRQETQYF TGCAGTGCTAGTGGGGGGCGTCAAGAGACCCAGTACTTC
NA 14 TRBD1 TRBJ1-1 TRBV7-2 CASSFSGGDTEAFF TGTGCCAGCAGCTTCTCAGGGGGTGACACTGAAGCTTTCTTT
NA 14 NA TRBJ2-1 TRBV5-5 CASSLVGGTDEQFF TGTGCCAGCAGCTTGGTGGGGGGAACAGATGAGCAGTTCTTC
few 15 TRBD1 TRBJ1-1 TRBV6-5 CASSRTGSLNTEAFF TGTGCCAGCAGTCGGACAGGGAGTTTGAACACTGAAGCTTTCTTT
NA 13 NA TRBJ2-7 TRBV5-4 CASSSLGAYEQYF TGTGCCAGCAGCTCCCTGGGCGCCTACGAGCAGTACTTC
NA 14 TRBD2 TRBJ2-5 TRBV11-2 CASSRTSEGETQYF TGTGCCAGCAGCCGAACTAGCGAAGGCGAGACCCAGTACTTC
NA 16 NA TRBJ1-4 TRBV6-1 CASSEVRTGFGEKLFF TGTGCCAGCAGTGAAGTAAGGACGGGATTCGGAGAAAAACTGTTTTTT
NA 15 NA TRBJ1-2 TRBV5-8 CASSFIQESNYGYTF TGTGCCAGCAGCTTTATTCAGGAATCTAACTATGGCTACACCTTC
NA 14 NA TRBJ2-6 TRBV9 CASIRSSGANVLTF TGTGCCAGCATCAGGTCCTCTGGGGCCAACGTCCTGACTTTC
NA 15 NA TRBJ1-4 TRBV7-2 CASSLAGRAGEKLFF TGTGCCAGCAGCTTAGCCGGCAGGGCGGGGGAAAAACTGTTTTTT
NA 15 TRBD1 TRBJ1-4 TRBV2 CARGTGDTTNEKLFF TGTGCCAGGGGAACAGGGGACACAACTAATGAAAAACTGTTTTTT
many 15 TRBD2 TRBJ2-3 TRBV6-5 CASSRASGRTDTQYF TGTGCCAGCAGCCGAGCGAGCGGGAGAACAGATACGCAGTATTTT
NA 13 TRBD1 TRBJ1-1 TRBV10-3 CATGTGTNTEAFF TGTGCCACTGGGACAGGGACGAACACTGAAGCTTTCTTT
NA 14 TRBD1 TRBJ1-2 TRBV11-1 CASSFPRGRDGYTF TGTGCCAGCAGCTTCCCCAGGGGGCGAGATGGCTACACCTTC
many 15 NA TRBJ1-5 TRBV3-1/TRBV3-2 CASSQGPSGFQPQHF TGTGCCAGCAGCCAAGGACCATCGGGTTTCCAGCCCCAGCATTTT
NA 15 TRBD1 TRBJ2-7 TRBV28 CASSDGQGAWDEQYF TGTGCCAGCAGTGACGGACAGGGGGCCTGGGACGAGCAGTACTTC
NA 19 TRBD2 TRBJ2-2 TRBV4-2 CASSQPGLAGGPTTGELFF TGTGCCAGCAGCCAACCGGGACTAGCGGGAGGGCCCACCACCGGGGAGCTGTTTTTT
NA 16 NA TRBJ2-4 TRBV28 CASSTTGLIRQNIQYF TGTGCCAGCAGTACGACGGGACTCATAAGGCAAAACATTCAGTACTTC
NA 10 NA TRBJ2-7 TRBV11-1 CASSNYEQYF TGTGCCAGCAGTAACTACGAGCAGTACTTC
NA 20 NA TRBJ2-2 TRBV21-1 CASNKQTGQGSGLVPGELFF TGTGCCAGCAACAAACAAACTGGACAGGGGTCGGGTTTGGTGCCCGGGGAGCTGTTTTTT
NA 13 TRBD1 TRBJ2-7 TRBV27 CASSPRQGYEQYF TGTGCCAGCAGTCCCCGACAGGGCTACGAGCAGTACTTC
few 17 NA TRBJ2-7 TRBV5-5 CASSPVAGIGPYYEQYF TGTGCCAGCAGCCCTGTCGCAGGGATCGGGCCATACTACGAGCAGTACTTC
NA 15 TRBD1 TRBJ1-2 TRBV3-1/TRBV3-2 CASSQGAGGDYGYTF TGTGCCAGCAGCCAAGGTGCAGGGGGAGACTATGGCTACACCTTC
NA 13 NA TRBJ1-1 TRBV10-1 CASSGTPNTEAFF TGCGCCAGCAGTGGGACACCGAACACTGAAGCTTTCTTT
NA 11 NA TRBJ1-4 TRBV6-6 CASSFSEKLFF TGTGCCAGCAGTTTCAGTGAAAAACTGTTTTTT
NA 12 NA TRBJ2-1 TRBV7-3 CASSENSNEQFF TGTGCCAGCAGCGAGAATAGCAATGAGCAGTTCTTC
NA 13 NA TRBJ2-7 TRBV11-1 CASSPPGSYEQYF TGTGCCAGCAGCCCTCCCGGGAGTTACGAGCAGTACTTC
NA 14 NA TRBJ1-1 TRBV5-1 CASSLGSANTEAFF TGCGCCAGCAGCTTGGGTAGCGCGAACACTGAAGCTTTCTTT
NA 17 TRBD1 TRBJ2-7 TRBV28 CASSWLGIDRGLYEQYF TGTGCCAGCAGTTGGCTGGGCATCGACAGGGGGCTCTACGAGCAGTACTTC
NA 15 TRBD1 TRBJ2-7 TRBV3-1/TRBV3-2 CASSVGGTVIYEQYF TGTGCCAGCAGTGTAGGGGGCACCGTAATCTACGAGCAGTACTTC
NA 17 TRBD1 TRBJ1-6 TRBV7-3 CASSLTGAGTGDSPLHF TGTGCCAGCAGCTTAACGGGAGCCGGGACAGGGGATTCACCCCTCCACTTT
NA 12 NA TRBJ2-4 TRBV5-4 CASSLGGDIQYF TGTGCCAGCAGCTTAGGCGGGGACATTCAGTACTTC
NA 15 TRBD1 TRBJ1-2 TRBV28 CASSVGGQSNYGYTF TGTGCCAGCAGCGTAGGGGGACAGAGTAACTATGGCTACACCTTC
NA 14 NA TRBJ2-7 TRBV28 CASSYSGYSYEQYF TGTGCCAGCAGTTACAGCGGATACTCCTACGAGCAGTACTTC
NA 13 NA TRBJ1-1 TRBV28 CASSSPGFMLAFF TGTGCCAGCAGTTCGCCCGGGTTTATGTTAGCTTTCTTT
NA 14 NA TRBJ1-1 TRBV6-5 CASSSEGRDTEAFF TGTGCCAGCAGTTCGGAAGGCCGGGACACTGAAGCTTTCTTT
NA 15 TRBD1 TRBJ1-5 TRBV5-5 CASSLAPTGVQPQHF TGTGCCAGCAGCTTGGCCCCGACAGGGGTACAGCCCCAGCATTTT
NA 14 NA TRBJ2-5 TRBV27 CASSLIPSQETQYF TGTGCCAGCAGTTTAATCCCCAGCCAAGAGACCCAGTACTTC
NA 16 TRBD1 TRBJ1-2 TRBV5-1 CASSLNLRDRAEGYTF TGCGCCAGCAGCTTGAATCTCCGGGACAGGGCGGAAGGCTACACCTTC
NA 15 NA TRBJ1-6 TRBV5-4 CASSIFGNNNSPLHF TGTGCCAGCAGCATCTTCGGGAACAATAATTCACCCCTCCACTTT
NA 14 NA TRBJ1-2 TRBV4-3 CASSRAGANYGYTF TGCGCCAGCAGCCGGGCAGGTGCTAACTATGGCTACACCTTC
NA 17 TRBD1 TRBJ1-6 TRBV6-1 CASSVGGGQGIHSPLHF TGTGCCAGCAGTGTTGGGGGGGGACAGGGGATCCATTCACCCCTCCACTTT
NA 14 NA TRBJ2-7 TRBV6-1 CASSEGAAIYEQYF TGTGCCAGCAGTGAAGGGGCAGCTATCTACGAGCAGTACTTC
NA 13 NA TRBJ1-2 TRBV5-6 CASSSSGGYGYTF TGTGCCAGCAGCTCCTCCGGGGGATATGGCTACACCTTC
NA 17 TRBD1 TRBJ1-1 TRBV6-2/TRBV6-3 CASSSLQGAQVRPEAFF TGTGCCAGCAGTTCCCTCCAGGGGGCCCAGGTAAGGCCTGAAGCTTTCTTT
NA 18 TRBD1 TRBJ2-6 TRBV19 CASSIDRGLISGANVLTF TGTGCCAGTAGTATCGACAGGGGCCTTATCTCTGGGGCCAACGTCCTGACTTTC
NA 13 NA TRBJ2-2 TRBV27 CASSLESTGELFF TGTGCCAGCAGCCTGGAGTCTACCGGGGAGCTGTTTTTT